Listed here are 7 T cell receptor beta chains from one sample, sequenced in a study of blood T cell repertoires in COVID-19. Profiled with immunoSEQ multiplex PCR; TCRdb holds only in-frame clones, not every one. Of roughly 250,000 clones listed, around 90% are singletons. The sequencing sample was made of PBMCs or T cells enriched from blood (not recorded which). These receptors were collected from a young woman who had recovered from COVID-19.

This sequence joins TRBV4-1 and TRBJ1-1; possibly TRBD1 for D (5 bases). Trimming pared 0 bases from V and 4 bases from J, leaving 12 bases between. CDR3 length: 15 residues. CDR1 is MGHRA, CDR2 YSYEKL, per germline. In DNA form, the CDR3 reads TGCGCCAGCAGCCAAGATCATGGCAGGGTCACTGAAGCTTTCTTT. Protein: CASSQDHGRVTEAFF.

The V gene is TRBV2, the J gene TRBJ1-4; 7 bases map to TRBD1. Germline V lookup: CDR1 SNHLY, CDR2 FYNNEI. Losses at the gene ends were 1 base for V and 8 bases for J; bases not matched to a gene: 7. The CDR3 loop spans 15 amino acids. The CDR3 coding sequence is TGTGCCAGCAGTGAAGGAGGGGGCGCCGGGGAAAAACTGTTTTTT. Translation gives CASSEGGGAGEKLFF.

V gene TRBV19 combines with J gene TRBJ2-1; 7 nucleotides agree with TRBD2. This CDR3 is 13 amino acids long. V dropped 10 bases and J dropped 10; count of bases not matched to a gene: 13. Germline CDR1 LNHDA, CDR2 SQIVND (reference sequence). CDR3 coding DNA: TGTGCCATTGAAGGACGGGGAGGGCAAGAGCAGTTCTTC. Translation: CAIEGRGGQEQFF.

This chain joins TRBV9 and TRBJ1-1; 9 bases are shared with TRBD1. V was pared by 3 bases and J by 4 bases, with 7 bases of the junction left unmatched. This CDR3 spans 15 amino acids. The germline CDR1 and CDR2 sequences are SGDLS and YYNGEE. The CDR3 nucleotides read TGTGCCAGCAGCGGTACAGGGGGCCCGGGCACTGAAGCTTTCTTT. This translates into CASSGTGGPGTEAFF. Based on the CDR3 plus reference TRBV9 and TRBJ1-1, the full variable domain is DSGVTQTPKHLITATGQRVTLRCSPRSGDLSVYWYQQSLDQGLQFLIQYYNGEERAKGNILERFSAQQFPDLHSELNLSSLELGDSALYFCASSGTGGPGTEAFFGQGTRLTVV.

The chain links TRBV5-1 to TRBJ2-3, with D possibly being TRBD2 (5 bases). Trimming pared 0 bases from V and 4 bases from J, leaving 9 bases between. CDR1 is SGHRS, CDR2 YFSETQ, per germline. The CDR3 is 14 amino acids. The CDR3 loop reads CASSLGGLADTQYF. The CDR3 coding sequence is TGCGCCAGCAGCTTGGGCGGGCTTGCAGATACGCAGTATTTT.

This clone occurred once. The chain has TRBV7-9 and TRBJ2-7, with 9 bases that match TRBD1. The CDR3 is 16 amino acids. J was trimmed by 1 base and V by 5 bases; bases with no gene match: 9. CDR1 and CDR2 from the germline V gene are SEHNR and FQNEAQ (reference sequence). CDR3 residues: CASSPGQGYGSYEQYF. DNA of the CDR3: TGTGCCAGCAGCCCAGGACAGGGGTACGGGTCCTACGAGCAGTACTTC.

The chain uses TRBV25-1 and TRBJ1-6; D gene uncertain. The CDR3 has 17 amino acids. V lost 3 bases and J 0 bases, leaving 12 bases between the germline ends. CDR1 and CDR2 from the germline V gene are MGHDK and SYGVNS. DNA for the CDR3: TGTGCCAGCAGTGACCACGTCAGAAGCTCCTATAATTCACCCCTCCACTTT. This sequence encodes CASSDHVRSSYNSPLHF. The full variable domain, with the rest looked up from reference TRBV25-1 and TRBJ1-6, is EADIYQTPRYLVIGTGKKITLECSQTMGHDKMYWYQQDPGMELHLIHYSYGVNSTEKGDLSSESTVSRIRTEHFPLTLESARPSHTSQYLCASSDHVRSSYNSPLHFGNGTRLTVT.